The 22 T cell receptor beta chains given below trace back to one sample, sequenced in a study of cytomegalovirus exposure and HLA in healthy donors. A multiplex PCR was run with 60 Vbeta primers and 13 Jbeta primers. Produced via immunoSEQ multiplex PCR; TCRdb's table is partial and in-frame only. The repertoire consists of about 160,000 clones, with approximately 78% occurring once and the leading ten covering over 0.85%. The sequenced sample consisted of PBMCs. These receptors were taken from a girl aged 2-10 years in good health and CMV-seropositive.

The gene calls are TRBV9 and TRBJ2-7; unclear D gene. The CDR3 runs 14 residues. The V and J ends lost 0 bases and 4 bases respectively, with 11 bases between them. Germline CDR1 and CDR2: SGDLS and YYNGEE. CDR3 protein: CASSVGKAAYEQYF. The DNA for the CDR3 is TGTGCCAGCAGCGTAGGTAAGGCGGCTTACGAGCAGTACTTC.

The chain combines TRBV5-6 with TRBJ2-7; TRBD2 might be the D (5 bases). V shed 4 bases and J shed 4 bases, with 9 bases lying between them. This CDR3 contains 12 residues. Germline CDR1 SGHDT, CDR2 YYEEEE. As DNA, the CDR3 is TGTGCCAGCAGCAGAGGGTCTTACGAGCAGTACTTC. Translation gives CASSRGSYEQYF.

The chain carries TRBV19 and TRBJ1-1, with unresolved D. The CDR3 has 14 amino acids. The germline gives CDR1 LNHDA, CDR2 SQIVND (reference sequence). The V and J ends lost 5 bases and 4 bases respectively, with 14 bases between them. The CDR3 coding sequence is TGTGCCAGTAGTCCCCCATGGCGAGGCACTGAAGCTTTCTTT. Encoded protein: CASSPPWRGTEAFF.

In nucleotides, the CDR3 is TGTGCCAGCAGCTTTTTTCCTCTAGCGGGAGTCACAGATACGCAGTATTTT. Translation gives CASSFFPLAGVTDTQYF. The chain couples TRBV9 to TRBJ2-3, with TRBD2 matching over 10 bases. The CDR3 spans 17 residues. The V gene's germline CDR1 is SGDLS and CDR2 YYNGEE. The J segment lost 2 bases and the V segment lost 4 bases, leaving 10 bases of the junction unmatched.

The rearrangement uses TRBV29-1 and TRBJ2-4; 12 positions agree with TRBD1. The junction had 26 bases not matched to a gene; V was cut back by 3 bases and J by 11 bases. Per the germline V gene, CDR1 is SQVTM and CDR2 is ANQGSEA. This CDR3 has 20 residues. The CDR3 reads CSVELTPGQGAILASRVQYF. CDR3 nucleotides: TGCAGCGTTGAGTTAACCCCGGGACAGGGGGCCATCCTCGCGTCTAGAGTTCAGTACTTC.

DNA for the CDR3: TGTGCCAGCAGTGAAACTAGACAGGGTAATGAGCAGTTCTTC. Translating gives CASSETRQGNEQFF. The genes are TRBV2 and TRBJ2-1; TRBD1 agrees at 7 bases. With 2 bases clipped from V and 7 bases from J, the junction kept 5 bases outside the gene matches. Looked up from germline, CDR1 is SNHLY and CDR2 is FYNNEI. This CDR3 region has 14 residues.

The V gene is TRBV2, the J gene TRBJ2-7; D gene unclear. CDR1 and CDR2 (germline): SNHLY, FYNNEI. V was pared by 0 bases and J by 6 bases, with 6 bases between. CDR3 length: 12 amino acids. DNA of the CDR3: TGTGCCAGCAGTGAAGCCAGTGGCGAGCAGTACTTC. This translates into CASSEASGEQYF. Based on the CDR3 plus reference TRBV2 and TRBJ2-7, the full variable domain is EPEVTQTPSHQVTQMGQEVILRCVPISNHLYFYWYRQILGQKVEFLVSFYNNEISEKSEIFDDQFSVERPDGSNFTLKIRSTKLEDSAMYFCASSEASGEQYFGPGTRLTVT.

The chain is built from TRBV4-1 and TRBJ1-5; the D is unclear. Germline CDR1 is MGHRA and CDR2 is YSYEKL. V lost 0 bases to trimming and J lost 0 bases, with 15 bases between them. CDR3 size: 18 residues. CDR3 protein: CASSQDREEPYSNQPQHF. As DNA, the CDR3 is TGCGCCAGCAGCCAAGATCGGGAAGAGCCGTATAGCAATCAGCCCCAGCATTTT.

The chain couples TRBV5-1 to TRBJ1-4; 9 bases line up with TRBD1. There are 15 residues in the CDR3. V was clipped by 4 bases and J by 6 bases; unmatched bases: 7. Germline V gives CDR1 SGHRS, CDR2 YFSETQ. CDR3 protein: CASSLTGGAHEKLFF. The CDR3 DNA is TGCGCCAGCAGCCTTACAGGGGGCGCCCATGAAAAACTGTTTTTT.

The chain links TRBV29-1 to TRBJ2-5, with 7 nucleotides matching TRBD2. The CDR3 is 14 amino acids. Germline CDR1 SQVTM, CDR2 ANQGSEA. V lost 6 bases, J lost 4 bases, and 11 bases stayed unmatched. CDR3 coding DNA: TGCAGCGTGCTGGGACTAATAGAGGTAGAGACCCAGTACTTC. Its protein is CSVLGLIEVETQYF.

This clone was seen a few times. V and J are TRBV5-6 and TRBJ2-1; 9 positions agree with TRBD2. The CDR3 totals 19 residues. The germline CDR1 and CDR2 sequences are SGHDT and YYEEEE. V was pared by 0 bases and J by 1 base, with 11 bases of the junction left unmatched. CDR3: CASSLGVAGVRSSYNEQFF. CDR3 sequence (DNA): TGTGCCAGCAGCTTGGGAGTAGCGGGAGTTCGGTCATCCTACAATGAGCAGTTCTTC.

The rearrangement uses TRBV7-2 and TRBJ2-5; 11 nucleotides line up with TRBD2. Unmatched junction bases numbered 3, after V lost 4 bases and J lost 5 bases. In germline, CDR1 is SGHTA, CDR2 FQGNSA. The CDR3 is made up of 14 amino acids. This chain's CDR3 is CASSSVAGGETQYF. The CDR3 region has the DNA TGTGCCAGCAGCTCAGTAGCGGGAGGGGAGACCCAGTACTTC. Together with reference TRBV7-2 and TRBJ2-5, the CDR3 gives the full variable domain: GAGVSQSPSNKVTEKGKDVELRCDPISGHTALYWYRQSLGQGLEFLIYFQGNSAPDKSGLPSDRFSAERTGGSVSTLTIQRTQQEDSAVYLCASSSVAGGETQYFGPGTRLLVL.

The J gene is TRBJ2-1, the V gene TRBV6-1; no definite D call. The CDR3 spans 13 residues. Germline CDR1 reads MNHNS; CDR2 reads SASEGT. V lost 2 bases and J 5 bases, leaving 7 bases between the germline ends. CDR3 coding DNA: TGTGCCAGCAGTGAACCCCCCAACAATGAGCAGTTCTTC. It is translated as CASSEPPNNEQFF.

The chain couples TRBV14 to TRBJ2-1; 12 bases fit TRBD2. J was trimmed by 0 bases and V by 4 bases; bases with no gene match: 22. The CDR3 runs to 23 residues. CDR1 and CDR2 from the germline V gene are SGHDN and FVKESK. The CDR3 reads CASSPPTSGRDSNRKSSYNEQFF. Written as DNA, the CDR3 is TGTGCCAGCAGCCCGCCGACTAGCGGGAGAGACTCCAACAGGAAAAGCTCCTACAATGAGCAGTTCTTC.

The chain links TRBV18 to TRBJ2-1; 7 bases are a match to TRBD2. Germline lookup yields CDR1 KGHSH and CDR2 LQKENI. V shed 3 bases and J 7 bases; nucleotides not matched to a gene: 12. The length of the CDR3 is 16 residues. The CDR3 DNA reads TGTGCCAGCTCACCTCTTCGACCGGGAGGTCAAAATGAGCAGTTCTTC. This codes for CASSPLRPGGQNEQFF.

The chain links TRBV5-1 to TRBJ2-5; 9 nucleotides agree with TRBD1. The CDR3 spans 15 residues. The germline V gene has CDR1 SGHRS and CDR2 YFSETQ. Trimming took 0 bases from V and 5 from J; bases not matched to a gene: 5. Here the CDR3 reads CASSLGTGARETQYF. The CDR3 nucleotides are TGCGCCAGCAGCTTGGGGACAGGGGCGAGGGAGACCCAGTACTTC.

Of note for this clone: One junction end disagrees with the germline gene, perhaps due to a read error. J is TRBJ2-1 and V is TRBV7-7; 12 bases are a match to TRBD2. Germline CDR1 is SSHAT and CDR2 is FNYEAQ (reference sequence). CDR3 length equals 15 residues. As DNA, the CDR3 is TGTGCTAGCAGCCAGACTAGCGGGAGCCACAATGAGCAGTTCTTC. This translates into CASSQTSGSHNEQFF.

The chain carries TRBV15 and TRBJ1-4, with D tentatively TRBD1 (5 bases). The V and J ends lost 5 bases and 7 bases respectively, with 11 bases between them. The CDR3 consists of 13 residues. Germline CDR1 is LNHNV and CDR2 is YYDKDF (reference sequence). The DNA for the CDR3 is TGTGCCACCAGCGAAGCTAGGGGTGAAAAACTGTTTTTT. Protein: CATSEARGEKLFF.

Of note for this clone: Other DNA sequences in this sample translate to the same CDR3. V gene TRBV5-1 combines with J gene TRBJ2-5; no clear D. Per the germline V gene, CDR1 is SGHRS and CDR2 is YFSETQ. This CDR3 contains 12 residues. The V end lost 4 bases, the J end lost 2 bases, and 6 bases lay between the germline ends. CDR3 DNA sequence: TGCGCCAGCAGCGGCTCGCAAGAGACCCAGTACTTC. It specifies CASSGSQETQYF.

For this clone: The sample contains more than one DNA sequence encoding this CDR3. The rearrangement joins TRBV28 to TRBJ1-1; TRBD1 matches at 9 bases. Germline V gene lookup returns CDR1 MDHEN and CDR2 SYDVKM. The CDR3 runs to 15 residues. Trimming removed 8 bases from V and 1 base from J; junction bases left unmatched: 8. In nucleotides, the CDR3 is TGTGCCAGCTGGGACCAGGGACAGGGGAACACTGAAGCTTTCTTT. This translates into CASWDQGQGNTEAFF. The variable domain in full, with the rest retrieved from reference TRBV28 and TRBJ1-1, is DVKVTQSSRYLVKRTGEKVFLECVQDMDHENMFWYRQDPGLGLRLIYFSYDVKMKEKGDIPEGYSVSREKKERFSLILESASTNQTSMYLCASWDQGQGNTEAFFGQGTRLTVV.

The chain uses TRBV30 and TRBJ2-6; a possible D gene is TRBD1 (6 bases). CDR3 length: 16 residues. Germline assignment: CDR1 GTSNPN and CDR2 SVGIG (reference sequence). V was cut by 8 bases and J by 3 bases, with 20 bases left in between. The DNA for the CDR3 is TGTGCCGGAACGACAGGCCCCAGGGGTGGGGCCAACGTCCTGACTTTC. Its protein is CAGTTGPRGGANVLTF.

The CDR3 sequence: CAWSVGGPGELFF. In nucleotides, the CDR3 is TGTGCCTGGAGTGTAGGAGGTCCGGGGGAGCTGTTTTTT. The rearrangement joins TRBV30 to TRBJ2-2; weak D call: TRBD2 (5 bases). V was shortened by 0 bases and J by 8 bases, with 10 bases between the two germline ends. CDR1 and CDR2 (germline): GTSNPN, SVGIG (reference sequence). The CDR3 extends over 13 amino acids. Using reference TRBV30 and TRBJ2-2 for the parts outside the CDR3, the full variable domain is SQTIHQWPATLVQPVGSPLSLECTVEGTSNPNLYWYRQAAGRGLQLLFYSVGIGQISSEVPQNLSASRPQDRQFILSSKKLLLSDSGFYLCAWSVGGPGELFFGEGSRLTVL.